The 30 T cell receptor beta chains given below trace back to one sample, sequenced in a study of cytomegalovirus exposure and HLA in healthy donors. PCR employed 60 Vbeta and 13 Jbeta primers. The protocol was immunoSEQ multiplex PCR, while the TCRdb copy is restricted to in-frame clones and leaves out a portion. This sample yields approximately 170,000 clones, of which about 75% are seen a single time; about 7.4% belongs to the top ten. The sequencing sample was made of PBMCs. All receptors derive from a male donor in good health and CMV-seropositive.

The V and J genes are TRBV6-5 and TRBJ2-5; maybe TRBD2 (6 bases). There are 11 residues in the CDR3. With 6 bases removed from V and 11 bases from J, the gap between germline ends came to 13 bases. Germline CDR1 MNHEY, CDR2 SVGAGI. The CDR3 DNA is TGTGCCAGCAGGACGTCGGGACTTCAGTACTTC. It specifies CASRTSGLQYF.

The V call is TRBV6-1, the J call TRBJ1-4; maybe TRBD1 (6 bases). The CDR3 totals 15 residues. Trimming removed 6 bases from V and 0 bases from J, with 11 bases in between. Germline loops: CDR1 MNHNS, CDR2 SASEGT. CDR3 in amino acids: CASRRDTSTNEKLFF. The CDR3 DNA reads TGTGCCAGCAGACGGGACACCTCAACTAATGAAAAACTGTTTTTT.

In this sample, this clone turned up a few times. The CDR3 DNA reads TGCGCCAGCAGCCGAGGGGGCATGGACACTGAAGCTTTCTTT. This encodes CASSRGGMDTEAFF. This chain uses TRBV4-1 with TRBJ1-1; TRBD1 matches 7 bases. Per the germline V gene, CDR1 is MGHRA and CDR2 is YSYEKL. The trim removed 4 bases at V and 3 bases at J, leaving 5 bases unmatched. This CDR3 has 14 residues.

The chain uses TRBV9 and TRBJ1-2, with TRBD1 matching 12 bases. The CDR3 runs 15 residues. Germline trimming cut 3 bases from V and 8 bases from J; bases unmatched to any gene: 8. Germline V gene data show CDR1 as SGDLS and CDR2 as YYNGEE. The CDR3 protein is CASSAAGTGGEGYTF. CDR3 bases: TGTGCCAGCAGCGCCGCCGGGACAGGGGGCGAAGGCTACACCTTC. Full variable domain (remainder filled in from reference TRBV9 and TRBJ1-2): DSGVTQTPKHLITATGQRVTLRCSPRSGDLSVYWYQQSLDQGLQFLIQYYNGEERAKGNILERFSAQQFPDLHSELNLSSLELGDSALYFCASSAAGTGGEGYTFGSGTRLTVV.

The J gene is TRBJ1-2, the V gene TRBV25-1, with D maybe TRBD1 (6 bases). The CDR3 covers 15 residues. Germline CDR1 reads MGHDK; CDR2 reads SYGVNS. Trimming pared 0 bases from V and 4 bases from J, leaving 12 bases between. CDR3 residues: CASSEYQDRIYGYTF. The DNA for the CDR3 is TGTGCCAGCAGTGAATACCAGGACAGAATCTATGGCTACACCTTC.

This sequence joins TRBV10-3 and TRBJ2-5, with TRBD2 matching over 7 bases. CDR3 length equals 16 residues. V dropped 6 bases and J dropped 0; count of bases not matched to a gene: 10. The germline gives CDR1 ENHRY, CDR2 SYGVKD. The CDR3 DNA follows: TGTGCCATCAGCAGGGCGGGGGATAGCTACCAAGAGACCCAGTACTTC. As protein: CAISRAGDSYQETQYF.

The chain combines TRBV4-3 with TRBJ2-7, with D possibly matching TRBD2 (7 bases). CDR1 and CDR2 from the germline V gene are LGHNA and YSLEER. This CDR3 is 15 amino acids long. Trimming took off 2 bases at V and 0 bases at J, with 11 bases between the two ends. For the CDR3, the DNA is TGCGCCAGCAGCCAAAAGGGGGGGTACTCCTACGAGCAGTACTTC. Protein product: CASSQKGGYSYEQYF.

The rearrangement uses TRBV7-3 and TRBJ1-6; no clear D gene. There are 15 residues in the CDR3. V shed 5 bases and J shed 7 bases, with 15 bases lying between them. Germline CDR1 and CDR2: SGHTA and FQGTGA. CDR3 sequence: CASSIQSAPNSPLHF. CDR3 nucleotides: TGTGCCAGCAGCATCCAAAGCGCTCCCAATTCACCCCTCCACTTT.

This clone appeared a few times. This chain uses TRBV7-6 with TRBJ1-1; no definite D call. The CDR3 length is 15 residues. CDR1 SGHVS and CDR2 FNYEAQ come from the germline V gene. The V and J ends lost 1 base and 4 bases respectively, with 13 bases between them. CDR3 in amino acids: CASSLVTVRSTEAFF. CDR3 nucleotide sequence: TGTGCCAGCAGCTTAGTAACAGTTCGAAGCACTGAAGCTTTCTTT.

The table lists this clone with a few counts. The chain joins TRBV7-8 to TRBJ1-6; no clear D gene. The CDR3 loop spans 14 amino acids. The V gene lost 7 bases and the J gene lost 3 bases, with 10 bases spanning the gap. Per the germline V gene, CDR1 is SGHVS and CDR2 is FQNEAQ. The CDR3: CASTPSGYNSPLHF. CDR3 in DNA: TGTGCCAGCACACCCTCGGGCTATAATTCACCCCTCCACTTT.

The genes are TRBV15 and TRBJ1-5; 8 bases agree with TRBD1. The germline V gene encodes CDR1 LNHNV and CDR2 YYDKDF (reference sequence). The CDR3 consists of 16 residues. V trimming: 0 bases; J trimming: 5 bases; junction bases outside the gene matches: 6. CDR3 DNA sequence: TGTGCCACCAGCAGAGAGGGCAGGGGGCGAGATCAGCCCCAGCATTTT. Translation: CATSREGRGRDQPQHF.

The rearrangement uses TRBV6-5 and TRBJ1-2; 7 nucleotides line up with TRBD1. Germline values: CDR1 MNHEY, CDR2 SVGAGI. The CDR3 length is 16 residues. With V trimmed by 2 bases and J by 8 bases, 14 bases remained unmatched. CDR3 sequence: CASSYIIPDREGGYTF. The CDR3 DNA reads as TGTGCCAGCAGTTACATCATCCCCGACAGGGAAGGCGGCTACACCTTC.

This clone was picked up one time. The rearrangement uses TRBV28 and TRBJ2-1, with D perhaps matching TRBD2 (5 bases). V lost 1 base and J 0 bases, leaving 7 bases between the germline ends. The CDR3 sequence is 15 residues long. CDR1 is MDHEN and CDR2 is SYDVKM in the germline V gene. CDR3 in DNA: TGTGCCAGCAGTTTATCCGGGGACTCCTACAATGAGCAGTTCTTC. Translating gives CASSLSGDSYNEQFF. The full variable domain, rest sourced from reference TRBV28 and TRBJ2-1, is DVKVTQSSRYLVKRTGEKVFLECVQDMDHENMFWYRQDPGLGLRLIYFSYDVKMKEKGDIPEGYSVSREKKERFSLILESASTNQTSMYLCASSLSGDSYNEQFFGPGTRLTVL.

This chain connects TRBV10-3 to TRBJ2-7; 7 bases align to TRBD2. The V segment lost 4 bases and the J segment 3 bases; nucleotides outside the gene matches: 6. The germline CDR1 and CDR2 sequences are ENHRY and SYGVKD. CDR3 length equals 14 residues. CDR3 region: CAISGGTIGYEQYF. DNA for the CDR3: TGTGCCATCAGTGGTGGGACTATCGGCTACGAGCAGTACTTC.

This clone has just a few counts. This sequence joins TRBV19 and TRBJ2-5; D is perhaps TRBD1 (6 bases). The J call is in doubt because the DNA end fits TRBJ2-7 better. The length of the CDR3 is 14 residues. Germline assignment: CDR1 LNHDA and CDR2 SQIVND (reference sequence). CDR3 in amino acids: CASSIADSSYEQYF. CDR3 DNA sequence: TGTGCCAGTAGTATAGCGGACAGCTCCTACGAGCAGTACTTC.

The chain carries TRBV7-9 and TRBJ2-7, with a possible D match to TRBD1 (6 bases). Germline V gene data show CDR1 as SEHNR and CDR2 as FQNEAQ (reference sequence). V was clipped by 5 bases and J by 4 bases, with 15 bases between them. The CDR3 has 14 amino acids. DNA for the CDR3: TGTGCCAGCAGCCTCACCTTGACAGGTTACGAGCAGTACTTC. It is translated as CASSLTLTGYEQYF.

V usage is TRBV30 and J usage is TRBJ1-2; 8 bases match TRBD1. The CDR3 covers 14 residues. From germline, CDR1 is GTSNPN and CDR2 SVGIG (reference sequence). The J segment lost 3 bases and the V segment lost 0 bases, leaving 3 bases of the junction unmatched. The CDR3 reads CAWSVDRGHYGYTF. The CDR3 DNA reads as TGTGCCTGGAGTGTAGACAGGGGACACTATGGCTACACCTTC.

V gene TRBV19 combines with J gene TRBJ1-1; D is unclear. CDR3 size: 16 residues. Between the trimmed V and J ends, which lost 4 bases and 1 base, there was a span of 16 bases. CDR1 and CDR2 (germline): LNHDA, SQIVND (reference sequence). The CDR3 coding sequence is TGTGCCAGTAGTACCCAGGCTCGCAGACAGAACACTGAAGCTTTCTTT. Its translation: CASSTQARRQNTEAFF.

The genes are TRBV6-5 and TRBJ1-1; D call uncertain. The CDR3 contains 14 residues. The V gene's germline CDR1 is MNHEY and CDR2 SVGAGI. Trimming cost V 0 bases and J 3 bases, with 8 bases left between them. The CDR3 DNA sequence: TGTGCCAGCAGTTACTCCGGGATTTACACTGAAGCTTTCTTT. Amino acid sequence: CASSYSGIYTEAFF.

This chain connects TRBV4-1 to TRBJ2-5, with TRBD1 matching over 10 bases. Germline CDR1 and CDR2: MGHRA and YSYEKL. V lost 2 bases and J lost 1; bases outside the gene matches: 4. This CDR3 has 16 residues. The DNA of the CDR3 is TGCGCCAGCAGCCAATTCCGGGACAGGGGCCAAGAGACCCAGTACTTC. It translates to CASSQFRDRGQETQYF.

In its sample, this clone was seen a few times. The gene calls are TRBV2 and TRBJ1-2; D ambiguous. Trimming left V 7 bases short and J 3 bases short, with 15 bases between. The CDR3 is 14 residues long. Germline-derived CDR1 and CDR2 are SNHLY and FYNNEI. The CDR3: CASILETSDYGYTF. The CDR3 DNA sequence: TGTGCCAGCATCCTCGAGACATCCGACTATGGCTACACCTTC.

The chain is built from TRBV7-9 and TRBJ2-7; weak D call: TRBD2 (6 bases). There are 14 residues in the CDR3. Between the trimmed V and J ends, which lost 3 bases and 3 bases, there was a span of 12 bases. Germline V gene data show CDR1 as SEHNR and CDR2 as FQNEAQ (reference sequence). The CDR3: CASSLGSGYYEQYF. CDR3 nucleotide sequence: TGTGCCAGCAGCTTGGGTAGCGGCTACTACGAGCAGTACTTC.

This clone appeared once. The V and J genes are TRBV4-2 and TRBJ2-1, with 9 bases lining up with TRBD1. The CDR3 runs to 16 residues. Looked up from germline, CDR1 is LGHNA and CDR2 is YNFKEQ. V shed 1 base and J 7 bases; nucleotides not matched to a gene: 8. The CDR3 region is CASSQGGRGQGNEQFF. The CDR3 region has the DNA TGTGCCAGCAGCCAAGGGGGCAGGGGACAGGGTAATGAGCAGTTCTTC.

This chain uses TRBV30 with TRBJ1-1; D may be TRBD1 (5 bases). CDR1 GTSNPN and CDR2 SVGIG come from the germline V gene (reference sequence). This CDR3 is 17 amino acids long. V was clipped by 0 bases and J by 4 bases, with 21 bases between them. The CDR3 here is CAWSVLLQRTGGTEAFF. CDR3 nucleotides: TGTGCCTGGAGTGTACTCCTCCAGCGGACCGGGGGCACTGAAGCTTTCTTT.

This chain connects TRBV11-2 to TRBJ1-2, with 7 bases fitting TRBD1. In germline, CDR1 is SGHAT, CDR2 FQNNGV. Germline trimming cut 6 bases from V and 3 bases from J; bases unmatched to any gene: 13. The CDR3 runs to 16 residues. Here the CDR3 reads CASRHIRQGAHYGYTF. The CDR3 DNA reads TGTGCCAGCAGACACATCCGACAGGGAGCGCACTATGGCTACACCTTC.

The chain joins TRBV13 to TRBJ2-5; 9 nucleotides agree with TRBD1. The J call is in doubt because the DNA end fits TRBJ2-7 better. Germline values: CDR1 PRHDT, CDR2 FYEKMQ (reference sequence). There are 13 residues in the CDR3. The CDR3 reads CASSPGQGYEQYF. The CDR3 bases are TGTGCCAGCAGCCCGGGACAGGGCTACGAGCAGTACTTC.

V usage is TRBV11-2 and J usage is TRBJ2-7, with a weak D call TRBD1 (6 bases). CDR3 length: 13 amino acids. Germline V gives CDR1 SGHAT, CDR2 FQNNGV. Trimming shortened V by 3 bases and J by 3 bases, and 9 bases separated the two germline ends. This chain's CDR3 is CASSLLRGYEQYF. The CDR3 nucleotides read TGTGCCAGCAGCTTGCTCAGGGGCTACGAGCAGTACTTC. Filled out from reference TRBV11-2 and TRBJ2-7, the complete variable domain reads EAGVAQSPRYKIIEKRQSVAFWCNPISGHATLYWYQQILGQGPKLLIQFQNNGVVDDSQLPKDRFSAERLKGVDSTLKIQPAKLEDSAVYLCASSLLRGYEQYFGPGTRLTVT.

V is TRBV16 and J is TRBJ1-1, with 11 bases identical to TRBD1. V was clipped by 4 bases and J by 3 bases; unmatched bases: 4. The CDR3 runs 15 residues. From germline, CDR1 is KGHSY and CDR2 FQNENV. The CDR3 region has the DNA TGTGCCAGCAGCCTTAGGGACAGGGGGGACACTGAAGCTTTCTTT. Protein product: CASSLRDRGDTEAFF.

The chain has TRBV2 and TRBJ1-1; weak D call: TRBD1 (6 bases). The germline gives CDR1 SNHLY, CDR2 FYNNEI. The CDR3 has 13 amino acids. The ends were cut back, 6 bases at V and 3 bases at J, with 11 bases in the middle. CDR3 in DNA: TGTGCCAGCAGCATACAGGGAGACACTGAAGCTTTCTTT. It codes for CASSIQGDTEAFF.

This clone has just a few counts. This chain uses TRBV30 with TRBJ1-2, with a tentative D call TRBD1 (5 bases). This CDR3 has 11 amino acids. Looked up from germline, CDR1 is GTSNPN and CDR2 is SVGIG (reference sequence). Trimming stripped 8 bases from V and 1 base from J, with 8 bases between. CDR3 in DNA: TGTGCCGGGGGGGGTAACTATGGCTACACCTTC. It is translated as CAGGGNYGYTF. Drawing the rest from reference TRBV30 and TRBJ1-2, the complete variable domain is SQTIHQWPATLVQPVGSPLSLECTVEGTSNPNLYWYRQAAGRGLQLLFYSVGIGQISSEVPQNLSASRPQDRQFILSSKKLLLSDSGFYLCAGGGNYGYTFGSGTRLTVV.